Given below is one T cell receptor beta chain in context. Its antigen is currently unknown. Template switching, a step in the protocol, added a universal primer site, and cDNA carried unique molecular identifiers. TCRdb reprocessed the 5' RACE reads with MiXCR, giving one entry per CDR3 protein. The data hold around 960,000 distinct CDR3 sequences, with approximately 13% observed a single time. This sample is part of a study of identical twins. Per the germline V gene, CDR1 is DFQATT and CDR2 is SNEGSKA (reference sequence). This CDR3 comprises 15 residues. The germline V and J ends were trimmed by 6 bases and 5 bases, with 22 bases remaining between them. Points from the study as a whole: Models predicted less out-of-frame TCR alpha sharing in monozygotic twins than was found. Cross-sectional statistics, not tracking of the same donors, supported the conclusions. Twin pairs had excess sharing that was weaker in beta out-of-frame sequences.

In addition, the sample was reused for a study of yellow fever vaccine responses in identical twins.

The V call is TRBV20-1, the J call TRBJ2-5; no clear D. Sequenced input: PBMCs. The TCR sequence derives from a woman under 30 in good health. In DNA, the CDR3 is TGCAGTGCAACTAAAGTCAAAACCACGTTGGAGACCCAGTACTTC. Translation: CSATKVKTTLETQYF.